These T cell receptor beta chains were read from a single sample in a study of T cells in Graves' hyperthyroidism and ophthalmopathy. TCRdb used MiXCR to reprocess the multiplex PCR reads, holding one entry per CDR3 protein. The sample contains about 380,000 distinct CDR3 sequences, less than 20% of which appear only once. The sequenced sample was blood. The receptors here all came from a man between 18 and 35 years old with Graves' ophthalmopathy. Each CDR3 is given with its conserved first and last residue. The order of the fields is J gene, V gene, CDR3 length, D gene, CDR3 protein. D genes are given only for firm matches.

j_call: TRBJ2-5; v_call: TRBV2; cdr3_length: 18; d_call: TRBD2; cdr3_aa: CASSDPVRLAGYQETQYF
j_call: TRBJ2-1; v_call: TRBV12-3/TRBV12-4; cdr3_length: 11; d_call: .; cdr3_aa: CASSPLEAQFF
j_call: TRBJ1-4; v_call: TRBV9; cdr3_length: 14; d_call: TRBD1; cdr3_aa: CASSVEGGDEKLFF
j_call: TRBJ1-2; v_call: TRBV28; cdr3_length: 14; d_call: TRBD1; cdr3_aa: CASSTGTVNYGYTF
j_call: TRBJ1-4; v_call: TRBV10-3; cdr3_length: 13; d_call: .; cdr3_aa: CATGRKDNEKLFF
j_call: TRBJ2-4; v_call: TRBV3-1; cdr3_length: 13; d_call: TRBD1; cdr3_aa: CASSPGQKNIQYF
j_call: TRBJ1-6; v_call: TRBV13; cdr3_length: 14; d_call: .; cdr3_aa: CASSFEGRGSPLHF
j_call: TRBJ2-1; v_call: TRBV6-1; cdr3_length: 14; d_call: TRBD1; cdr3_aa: CASIRDRVGNEQFF
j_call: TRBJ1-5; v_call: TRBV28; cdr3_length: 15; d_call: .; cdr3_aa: CASSFGLGQSQPQHF
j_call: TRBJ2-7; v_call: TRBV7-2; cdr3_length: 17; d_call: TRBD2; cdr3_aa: CASSFDRGGGSTYERYF
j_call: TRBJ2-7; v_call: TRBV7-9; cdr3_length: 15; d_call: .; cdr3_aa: CASSPLRQSSYEQYF
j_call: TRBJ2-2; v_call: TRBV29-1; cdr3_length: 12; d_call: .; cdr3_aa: CSVEEGAGELFF
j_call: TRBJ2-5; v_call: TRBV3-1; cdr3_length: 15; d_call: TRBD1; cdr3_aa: CASSQAGTVQETQYF
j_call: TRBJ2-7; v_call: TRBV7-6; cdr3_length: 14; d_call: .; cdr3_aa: CASSLGGGNREQYF
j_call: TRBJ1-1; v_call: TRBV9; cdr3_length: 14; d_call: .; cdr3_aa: CASSVSGGGTEAFF
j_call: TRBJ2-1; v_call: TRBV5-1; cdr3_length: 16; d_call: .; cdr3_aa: CASSFVIGNLVNEQFF
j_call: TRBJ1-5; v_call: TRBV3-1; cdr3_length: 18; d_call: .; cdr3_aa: CASSRGTRGLGGNQPQHF
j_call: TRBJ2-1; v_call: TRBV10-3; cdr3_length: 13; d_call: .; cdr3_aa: CATYGSRSNEQFF
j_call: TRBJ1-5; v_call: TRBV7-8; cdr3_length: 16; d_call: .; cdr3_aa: CASSLAAIRGSQPQHF
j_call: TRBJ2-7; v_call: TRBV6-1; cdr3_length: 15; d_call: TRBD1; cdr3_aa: CASPAPGQGYYEQYF
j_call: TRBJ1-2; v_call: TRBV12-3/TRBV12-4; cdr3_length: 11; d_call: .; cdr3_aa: CASRFIEGYTF
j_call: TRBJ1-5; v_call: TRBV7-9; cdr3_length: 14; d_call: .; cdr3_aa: CASSFGDNYQPQHF
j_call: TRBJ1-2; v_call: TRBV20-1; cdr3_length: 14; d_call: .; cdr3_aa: CSASSTVNNYGYTF
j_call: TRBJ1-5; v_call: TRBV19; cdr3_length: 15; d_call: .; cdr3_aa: CASTTVALSNQPQHF
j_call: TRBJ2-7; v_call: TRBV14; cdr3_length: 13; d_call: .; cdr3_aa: CASSRDDFYEQYF
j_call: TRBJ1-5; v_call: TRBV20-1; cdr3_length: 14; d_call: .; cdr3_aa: CSAPRSMDNQPQHF
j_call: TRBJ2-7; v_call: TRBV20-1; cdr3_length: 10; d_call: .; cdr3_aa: CSTSGYEQYF
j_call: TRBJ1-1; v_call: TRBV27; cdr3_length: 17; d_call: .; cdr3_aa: CASSLNFGNWMNTEAFF
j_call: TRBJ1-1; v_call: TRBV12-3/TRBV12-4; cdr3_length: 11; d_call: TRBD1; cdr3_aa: CASKGQLEAFF
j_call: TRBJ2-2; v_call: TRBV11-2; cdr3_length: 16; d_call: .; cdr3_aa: CASTLPGSIATGELFF
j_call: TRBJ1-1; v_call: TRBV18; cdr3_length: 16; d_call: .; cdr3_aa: CASSPQERGGNTEAFF
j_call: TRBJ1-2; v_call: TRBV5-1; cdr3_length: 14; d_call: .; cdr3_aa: CASSLVLGQDGYTF
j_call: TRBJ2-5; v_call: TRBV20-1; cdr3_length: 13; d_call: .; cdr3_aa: CSASGSVLETQYF
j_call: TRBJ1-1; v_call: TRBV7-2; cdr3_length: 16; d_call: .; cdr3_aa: CASSLEGWSLGTGAFF
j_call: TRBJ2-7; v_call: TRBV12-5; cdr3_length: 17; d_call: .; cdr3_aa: CASGLPPGGLTPYEQYF
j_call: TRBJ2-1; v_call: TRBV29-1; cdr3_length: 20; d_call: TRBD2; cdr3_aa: CSVEPLVGLAGVLTYNEQFF
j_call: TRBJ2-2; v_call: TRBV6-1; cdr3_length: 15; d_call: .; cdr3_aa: CASSGAGFNTGELFF
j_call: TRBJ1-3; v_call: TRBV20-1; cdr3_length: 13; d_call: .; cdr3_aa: CSAGPVGGNTIYF
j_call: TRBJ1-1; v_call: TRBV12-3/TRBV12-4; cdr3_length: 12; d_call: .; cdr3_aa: CASSFGGPEAFF
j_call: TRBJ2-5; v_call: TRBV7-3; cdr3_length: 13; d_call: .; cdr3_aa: CASSTGLQETQYF
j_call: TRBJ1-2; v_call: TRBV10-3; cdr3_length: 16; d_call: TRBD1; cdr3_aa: CAITKGQGQSNYGYTF
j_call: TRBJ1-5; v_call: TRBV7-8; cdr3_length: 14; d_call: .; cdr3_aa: CASSSDLNNQPQHF
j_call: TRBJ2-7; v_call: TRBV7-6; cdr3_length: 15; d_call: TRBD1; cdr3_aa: CASSPDRGSSDEQYF
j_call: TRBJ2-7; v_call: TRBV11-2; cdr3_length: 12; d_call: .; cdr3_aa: CASSRPGYEQYF
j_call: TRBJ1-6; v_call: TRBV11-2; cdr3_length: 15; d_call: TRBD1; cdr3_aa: CASSRDGTGYSPLHF
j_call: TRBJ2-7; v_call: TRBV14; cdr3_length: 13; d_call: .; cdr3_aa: CASSQGVGDEQYF
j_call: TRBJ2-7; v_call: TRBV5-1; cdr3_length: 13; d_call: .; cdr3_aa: CASSRSASKEQYF